The clone carrying this T cell receptor beta chain was seen only a few times. The antigen is not known. TCRdb analysed the 5' RACE reads with MiXCR anew, one entry per CDR3 protein. The sample consists of around 250,000 distinct CDR3 sequences, roughly 14% of them appearing once. V dropped 0 bases and J dropped 1 base, with 12 bases sitting between them. Germline V gene lookup returns CDR1 MNHEY and CDR2 SVGAGI. This CDR3 spans 17 amino acids. The data stem from a study of T-cell memory formation after mild COVID-19. Findings and caveats of the study: Pre-infection memory harbored some responding clones, suggesting cross-reactive memory joined.

Sequencing used PBMCs or a T cell subset sorted from them (not recorded which). This TCR was sampled from an adult woman who had mild COVID-19 (a few samples of this study predate the infection). Cell type and time point are not known. The V call is TRBV6-5, the J call TRBJ2-2; possible D gene TRBD1, 6 bases. The CDR3 bases are TGTGCCAGCAGTTACTCGAGGCAGGGGTGGAACACCGGGGAGCTGTTTTTT. Translating it yields CASSYSRQGWNTGELFF.